The entry that follows covers one T cell receptor (beta chain) sequence. This clonotype turned up a few times. Its antigen target is currently unknown. There are no base qualities to consult, and no much larger clone falls within one base. The sample is drawn from a study of CD8+CD57+ T cells in acquired aplastic anemia (dated by TCRdb to 2016 to 2018). As for the study more broadly: On average, sorted CD4+ and CD8+ cells yielded 3.2 ug of extracted DNA, with a range of roughly 0.18 to 30 ug. Mean read counts for healthy donor samples were about 10 million for CD4+ cells and 11.0 million for CD8+ cells. The investigation overall reported the following: Between patients and healthy controls, no significant difference in CD8+ Simpson's diversity was found (P=0.060). Some 27 CD8+ CDR3 sequences were found in both patients and controls but appeared to be highly expressed in patients and within the immunodominant clones of the patients.

V was cut back by 6 bases and J by 4 bases, leaving a gap of 9 bases between them. The CDR3 holds 12 amino acids from the cysteine to the phenylalanine. The only DNA kept is the CDR3, 36 bases in frame from the first base. CDR1 and CDR2, looked up from the germline V gene, are SNHLY and FYNNEI. In the study, sorted CD4+ and CD8+ blood T cells from patients with severe aplastic anemia and from healthy subjects underwent deep sequencing of TCR repertoires. Ficoll-Paque density gradient centrifugation was used to isolate peripheral blood mononuclear cells. CD4+ and CD8+ T cells were sorted by FACS or magnetic beads before DNA extraction. TCR beta VDJ combination and CDR3 sequence profiling used genomic DNA as the template. TCR repertoire sequencing was run on an Illumina HiSeq 2000. The paper's data handling went like this. TRBV/TRBJ rearrangement plots, CDR3 size and DJ length profiles, and Simpson's diversity index were used to assess repertoires. Whichever DNA sequence was most abundant in the deep sequencing data was defined as the immunodominant clone. CDR3 amino acid sequences were checked for sharing between subjects and were compared against published repertoires and the VDJdb database. The public sequencing data were trimmed at Q25 with fastp and processed into clonotypes with MiXCR by TCRdb, which kept only in-frame beta chains. Rows with one shared CDR3 protein collapse into an entry with the most common genes and DNA. For this entry, the V and J calls and clone size follow TCRdb and not the study's own pipeline. The sample table lists some 180,000 distinct CDR3 sequences, about half of them with a count of one. Together, the top ten hold approximately 2.9% of the sample.

The sample taken for sequencing was sorted CD4+, CD8+, or CD8+CD57+ T cells (not recorded which) from PBMCs. This receptor was identified in a human donor in good health. The V gene is TRBV2 and the J gene is TRBJ1-2; the D gene lacks a confident call. The CDR3 reads as follows: CASSPDGYGYTF. The nucleotides read TGTGCCAGCAGCCCAGACGGCTATGGCTACACCTTC.